A selection of T cell receptor beta chains follows, all from one sample in a study of T cells in Graves' hyperthyroidism and ophthalmopathy. TCRdb reprocessed the multiplex PCR reads via MiXCR and lists one record per CDR3 protein. Of about 520,000 distinct CDR3 sequences in the sample, roughly a quarter were seen once. The specimen sequenced was blood. These receptors originate from a woman in her 30s with Graves' ophthalmopathy. Each CDR3 is given with its conserved first and last residue. The D gene is left open where the match is weak. Clone size is shown for a subset of rows, as once, few, many or a class of expanded clone.

v_call: TRBV20-1; clone_size: few; d_call: TRBD1; j_call: TRBJ1-1; cdr3_aa: CSAKGQGIRSTEAFF; cdr3_nt: TGCAGTGCGAAGGGACAGGGGATCAGGAGCACTGAAGCTTTCTTT
v_call: TRBV3-1; clone_size: NA; d_call: NA; j_call: TRBJ2-3; cdr3_aa: CASSQGRSPRTLGGDTQYF; cdr3_nt: TGTGCCAGCAGCCAAGGCAGAAGTCCGCGCACCCTGGGGGGAGATACGCAGTATTTT
v_call: TRBV30; clone_size: NA; d_call: NA; j_call: TRBJ1-1; cdr3_aa: CAWSERGRHTEAFF; cdr3_nt: TGTGCCTGGAGTGAACGGGGGAGGCACACTGAAGCTTTCTTT
v_call: TRBV9; clone_size: many; d_call: NA; j_call: TRBJ1-3; cdr3_aa: CASSSTGFAGNTIYF; cdr3_nt: TGTGCCAGCAGCAGTACAGGGTTTGCTGGAAACACCATATATTTT
v_call: TRBV20-1; clone_size: NA; d_call: TRBD2; j_call: TRBJ2-5; cdr3_aa: CSAPLSSGGAETQYF; cdr3_nt: TGCAGTGCTCCGTTGTCTAGCGGGGGGGCGGAGACCCAGTACTTC
v_call: TRBV5-1; clone_size: few; d_call: NA; j_call: TRBJ1-1; cdr3_aa: CASSLEGEPTEAFF; cdr3_nt: TGCGCCAGCAGCTTGGAGGGGGAGCCGACTGAAGCTTTCTTT
v_call: TRBV27; clone_size: many; d_call: NA; j_call: TRBJ2-7; cdr3_aa: CASSLYRGSPYEQYF; cdr3_nt: TGTGCCAGCAGTCTCTACCGGGGCTCACCCTACGAGCAGTACTTC
v_call: TRBV5-1; clone_size: NA; d_call: NA; j_call: TRBJ1-1; cdr3_aa: CASWRGTEAFF; cdr3_nt: TGCGCCAGCTGGCGGGGCACTGAAGCTTTCTTT
v_call: TRBV2; clone_size: NA; d_call: TRBD1; j_call: TRBJ1-3; cdr3_aa: CASRDGTGPGNTIYF; cdr3_nt: TGTGCCAGCAGGGATGGGACAGGGCCTGGAAACACCATATATTTT
v_call: TRBV7-2; clone_size: NA; d_call: NA; j_call: TRBJ1-1; cdr3_aa: CASSSHRLNTEAFF; cdr3_nt: TGTGCCAGCAGCTCTCACAGGTTGAACACTGAAGCTTTCTTT
v_call: TRBV6-2/TRBV6-3; clone_size: NA; d_call: NA; j_call: TRBJ2-4; cdr3_aa: CASSRGADYQNIQYF; cdr3_nt: TGTGCCAGCAGCCGAGGGGCGGACTACCAAAACATTCAGTACTTC
v_call: TRBV12-3/TRBV12-4; clone_size: few; d_call: NA; j_call: TRBJ2-7; cdr3_aa: CASRGGRGLYF; cdr3_nt: TGTGCCAGCAGGGGGGGACGAGGGCTGTACTTC
v_call: TRBV11-2; clone_size: many; d_call: NA; j_call: TRBJ2-5; cdr3_aa: CASSAQPGTQYF; cdr3_nt: TGTGCCAGCAGCGCTCAGCCAGGAACCCAGTACTTC
v_call: TRBV11-1; clone_size: NA; d_call: NA; j_call: TRBJ2-7; cdr3_aa: CASSCRTRDFHEQYF; cdr3_nt: TGTGCCAGCAGCTGTCGGACAAGGGATTTCCACGAGCAGTACTTC
v_call: TRBV11-1; clone_size: NA; d_call: NA; j_call: TRBJ1-6; cdr3_aa: CASRPPPRQYSNSPLHF; cdr3_nt: TGTGCCAGCAGACCACCCCCCCGACAGTACTCTAATTCACCCCTCCACTTT
v_call: TRBV6-1; clone_size: NA; d_call: NA; j_call: TRBJ1-6; cdr3_aa: CASSASGYNSPLHF; cdr3_nt: TGTGCCAGCAGTGCGTCGGGTTATAATTCACCCCTCCACTTT
v_call: TRBV7-2; clone_size: NA; d_call: TRBD2; j_call: TRBJ2-7; cdr3_aa: CASSPGTTEQYF; cdr3_nt: TGTGCCAGCAGCCCGGGGACTACCGAGCAGTACTTC
v_call: TRBV11-2; clone_size: NA; d_call: NA; j_call: TRBJ2-2; cdr3_aa: CASSLYEGNTGELFF; cdr3_nt: TGTGCCAGCAGCTTATACGAGGGGAACACCGGGGAGCTGTTTTTT
v_call: TRBV10-3; clone_size: many; d_call: NA; j_call: TRBJ2-2; cdr3_aa: CATTSGILSTGELFF; cdr3_nt: TGTGCCACCACATCAGGGATTTTATCGACCGGGGAGCTGTTTTTT
v_call: TRBV13; clone_size: few; d_call: NA; j_call: TRBJ1-6; cdr3_aa: CASSLSVPGSPLHF; cdr3_nt: TGTGCCAGCAGCTTAAGCGTACCGGGGTCACCCCTCCACTTT
v_call: TRBV5-8; clone_size: many; d_call: TRBD1; j_call: TRBJ1-4; cdr3_aa: CASSRDSIGEKLFF; cdr3_nt: TGTGCCAGCAGCCGGGACAGTATTGGTGAAAAACTGTTTTTT
v_call: TRBV12-3/TRBV12-4; clone_size: few; d_call: TRBD1; j_call: TRBJ1-2; cdr3_aa: CASSLADRVFGYTF; cdr3_nt: TGTGCCAGCAGTTTAGCGGACAGGGTCTTTGGCTACACCTTC
v_call: TRBV18; clone_size: many; d_call: NA; j_call: TRBJ2-7; cdr3_aa: CASSPRLGVSYEQYF; cdr3_nt: TGTGCCAGCTCACCAAGGCTAGGAGTATCCTACGAGCAGTACTTC
v_call: TRBV2; clone_size: NA; d_call: TRBD1; j_call: TRBJ2-5; cdr3_aa: CASREDRGRETQYF; cdr3_nt: TGTGCCAGCAGAGAGGACAGGGGTCGGGAGACCCAGTACTTC
v_call: TRBV7-9; clone_size: many; d_call: TRBD1; j_call: TRBJ1-1; cdr3_aa: CASSLARQGAQAFF; cdr3_nt: TGTGCCAGCAGCTTAGCCAGACAGGGGGCTCAAGCTTTCTTT
v_call: TRBV29-1; clone_size: many; d_call: TRBD2; j_call: TRBJ2-7; cdr3_aa: CSAGTSGDEQYF; cdr3_nt: TGCAGTGCCGGGACTAGCGGGGACGAGCAGTACTTC
v_call: TRBV28; clone_size: NA; d_call: NA; j_call: TRBJ2-7; cdr3_aa: CASSLTGVAYEQYF; cdr3_nt: TGTGCCAGCAGTTTAACCGGGGTGGCCTACGAGCAGTACTTC